This T cell receptor beta chain appears in the sequencing data of a study of OX40 agonist ivuxolimab in advanced cancers. Looking at the study overall: Aged roughly 20 to 79 with a mean of 60 years, they were 82.7% male.

Sequenced by immunoSEQ multiplex PCR; TCRdb stores in-frame clones only, minus some. Of almost 70,000 clones listed, 90% are singletons. V shed 4 bases and J shed 7 bases, with 13 bases lying between them. Germline CDR1 is SEHNR and CDR2 is FQNEAQ (reference sequence). The CDR3 contains 14 residues. The rearrangement uses TRBV7-9 and TRBJ2-2, with D possibly being TRBD1 (6 bases). This receptor was identified in an adult with an advanced solid tumor such as melanoma, head and neck, liver or kidney cancer. The sample consisted of CD4+ or CD8+ T cells sorted from blood, taken in a trial of the OX40 agonist ivuxolimab. The CDR3 bases are TGTGCCAGCAGCTCCACCACAGGGATCGGGGAGCTGTTTTTT. As protein: CASSSTTGIGELFF.